A single sample gave rise to the 20 T cell receptor beta chains below, sequenced in a study of T cells in Graves' hyperthyroidism and ophthalmopathy. There were TCR beta CDR3 regions amplified from RNA transcripts. Primed by the HTBI set, a first-round RT-PCR was run on the TCR CDR3. TCRdb recomputed calls from the multiplex PCR reads with MiXCR, one row per CDR3 protein. The sample records under 550,000 distinct CDR3 sequences, less than 20% being singletons. Sequenced sample: blood. The receptors were sampled from a man in his forties or fifties with Graves' ophthalmopathy.

This clonotype has a handful of counts. This chain connects TRBV10-3 to TRBJ2-1; D may correspond to TRBD1 or TRBD2 (6 bases each). The CDR3 contains 17 residues. V gave up 0 bases and J gave up 4 bases, with 16 bases separating them. CDR1 and CDR2 (germline): ENHRY, SYGVKD. CDR3 amino acids: CAISESMGGQGYNEQFF. For the CDR3, the DNA is TGTGCCATCAGTGAGTCGATGGGGGGCCAGGGGTACAATGAGCAGTTCTTC.

To note about this clonotype: The junction departs from germline at one end; a sequencing error may be responsible. The chain recombines TRBV14 with TRBJ1-1; no reliable D call. CDR3 length: 13 residues. Germline V gene sequence: CDR1 SGHDN, CDR2 FVKESK. The CDR3 region has the DNA TGCGCCAGCAGCCAAGAGTTAGGGTCTGAAGCTTTCTTT. As protein: CASSQELGSEAFF.

The chain is built from TRBV20-1 and TRBJ2-5; TRBD1 matches 7 bases. The CDR3 runs to 12 residues. Looked up from germline, CDR1 is DFQATT and CDR2 is SNEGSKA (reference sequence). DNA for the CDR3: TGCAGCACTGGGGACAGAAAGGAGACCCAGTACTTC. Translating it yields CSTGDRKETQYF.

The chain joins TRBV7-8 to TRBJ1-6; 7 bases map to TRBD1. Germline V CDR1 and CDR2: SGHVS, FQNEAQ. The CDR3 extends over 16 amino acids. The ends lost 2 bases at V and 3 bases at J; junction bases unmatched: 4. CDR3 region: CASSLLGGRYNSPLHF. The CDR3 bases are TGTGCCAGCAGCTTATTAGGGGGCCGCTATAATTCACCCCTCCACTTT.

This clonotype was found many times. The chain recombines TRBV28 with TRBJ1-1; D perhaps matches TRBD1 (5 bases). Trimming stripped 7 bases from V and 5 bases from J, with 17 bases between. This CDR3 has 14 amino acids. The V gene's germline CDR1 is MDHEN and CDR2 SYDVKM. The CDR3 coding sequence is TGTGCCAGCAAGGTGAAGGGGTTGCGGACTGAAGCTTTCTTT. Translated, it gives CASKVKGLRTEAFF.

J is TRBJ2-3 and V is TRBV6-1; 7 bases line up with TRBD1. CDR1 is MNHNS and CDR2 is SASEGT in the germline V gene. This CDR3 spans 12 amino acids. Trimming cost V 8 bases and J 10 bases; bases outside gene matches: 9. In DNA form, the CDR3 reads TGTGCCAGCGAGGGACAGACCAAGGCGCAGTATTTT. The encoded protein is CASEGQTKAQYF.

The chain uses TRBV4-2 and TRBJ2-1, with unresolved D. CDR1 and CDR2 (germline): LGHNA, YNFKEQ. V lost 0 bases to trimming and J lost 2 bases, with 8 bases between them. The CDR3 consists of 15 residues. In nucleotides, the CDR3 is TGTGCCAGCAGCCAAGACGTTTTCACCTACAATGAGCAGTTCTTC. This encodes CASSQDVFTYNEQFF.

This clonotype was counted many times. V and J are TRBV7-2 and TRBJ2-7, with a possible D match to TRBD1 (5 bases). V was cut by 4 bases and J by 3 bases, with 7 bases left in between. CDR1 is SGHTA and CDR2 is FQGNSA in the germline V gene. The CDR3 has 12 amino acids. CDR3 protein: CASSYRIYEQYF. CDR3 nucleotide sequence: TGTGCCAGCAGCTACAGGATCTACGAGCAGTACTTC. The full variable domain, completed using reference TRBV7-2 and TRBJ2-7, is GAGVSQSPSNKVTEKGKDVELRCDPISGHTALYWYRQSLGQGLEFLIYFQGNSAPDKSGLPSDRFSAERTGGSVSTLTIQRTQQEDSAVYLCASSYRIYEQYFGPGTRLTVT.

Only one count was recorded for this clonotype. The chain recombines TRBV28 with TRBJ1-6; D uncertain. The CDR3 covers 14 residues. Per germline, CDR1 MDHEN and CDR2 SYDVKM. The V end was cut by 6 bases, the J end by 9 bases, with 15 bases between. CDR3 region: CASSPGRSTSPLHF. The CDR3, as DNA: TGTGCCAGCAGCCCTGGACGGAGCACTTCACCCCTCCACTTT.

This clonotype was detected ten times or more. V usage is TRBV7-9 and J usage is TRBJ2-3; 8 bases align to TRBD2. The CDR3 loop spans 14 amino acids. Losses at the gene ends were 4 bases for V and 3 bases for J; bases not matched to a gene: 3. Germline loops: CDR1 SEHNR, CDR2 FQNEAQ (reference sequence). Here the CDR3 DNA reads TGTGCCAGCAGCTCGTCGGGGGGGACAGATACGCAGTATTTT. Protein sequence: CASSSSGGTDTQYF.

The chain recombines TRBV3-1 with TRBJ2-1, with a weak D call TRBD2 (6 bases). Trimming left V 2 bases short and J 5 bases short, with 19 bases between. The CDR3 is 17 residues long. Germline V gene data show CDR1 as LGHDT and CDR2 as YNNKEL (reference sequence). Written as DNA, the CDR3 is TGTGCCAGCAGCCAAACAGAGAACCGGGGACTTAACAATGAGCAGTTCTTC. It translates to CASSQTENRGLNNEQFF.

This clonotype was detected ten times or more. V usage is TRBV2 and J usage is TRBJ1-2; no definite D call. Germline CDR1 reads SNHLY; CDR2 reads FYNNEI. CDR3 length: 15 residues. The V and J ends lost 8 bases and 1 base respectively, with 17 bases between them. CDR3 nucleotide sequence: TGTGCCAGCCACCGGATCCTCGCGGATAACTATGGCTACACCTTC. This gives the protein CASHRILADNYGYTF.

This clonotype has a count of ten or more. The rearrangement links TRBV11-2 to TRBJ2-2, with D unclear. This CDR3 is built from 15 residues. CDR1 and CDR2 (germline): SGHAT, FQNNGV. V was clipped by 5 bases and J by 1 base, with 11 bases between them. CDR3 bases: TGTGCCAGCAGCCATGACACTTTGAACACCGGGGAGCTGTTTTTT. Its protein is CASSHDTLNTGELFF.

The V and J genes are TRBV7-9 and TRBJ2-2, with D possibly called TRBD1 or TRBD2 (5 bases each). Germline V gene sequence: CDR1 SEHNR, CDR2 FQNEAQ (reference sequence). The CDR3 totals 17 residues. Trimming stripped 5 bases from V and 6 bases from J, with 22 bases between. The chain's CDR3 is CASSHKQDSTPAGELFF. CDR3 DNA sequence: TGTGCCAGCAGCCACAAACAGGACTCCACCCCCGCCGGGGAGCTGTTTTTT.

In this sample, this clonotype turned up many times. The V and J genes are TRBV5-1 and TRBJ1-1, with D perhaps TRBD1 (6 bases). The CDR3 is 14 residues long. Germline V gene data show CDR1 as SGHRS and CDR2 as YFSETQ. The germline V and J ends were trimmed by 3 bases and 4 bases, with 13 bases remaining between them. CDR3 amino acids: CASSSGEDGTEAFF. The CDR3 DNA sequence: TGCGCCAGCAGCTCAGGGGAAGATGGCACTGAAGCTTTCTTT.

This clonotype was seen more than once but under ten times. The chain employs TRBV10-3 and TRBJ2-3; the D is unclear. CDR3 length equals 14 residues. The germline CDR1 and CDR2 sequences are ENHRY and SYGVKD. The ends were cut back, 10 bases at V and 6 bases at J, with 20 bases in the middle. CDR3 loop: CATTPVAIDDTQYF. The CDR3 DNA follows: TGTGCCACCACGCCGGTGGCCATCGACGATACGCAGTATTTT.

This clonotype showed up just a few times. This rearrangement joins TRBV27 to TRBJ2-5; D perhaps matches TRBD2 (7 bases). V was shortened by 7 bases and J by 6 bases, with 27 bases between the two germline ends. The germline V gene has CDR1 MNHEY and CDR2 SMNVEV (reference sequence). This CDR3 comprises 17 residues. Here the CDR3 DNA reads TGTGCCAGCACTCCCAGGAGGGGGGGGCCAGGGGACAAGACCCAGTACTTC. Its protein is CASTPRRGGPGDKTQYF.

The chain is built from TRBV9 and TRBJ1-3; D remains unclear. The CDR3 consists of 15 residues. CDR1 is SGDLS, CDR2 YYNGEE, per germline. V was cut by 0 bases and J by 0 bases, with 7 bases left in between. The CDR3 coding sequence is TGTGCCAGCAGCGTAGCTGAACACTCTGGAAACACCATATATTTT. It translates to CASSVAEHSGNTIYF.

This clonotype was observed many times. At one end, the junction sequence differs from germline, possibly due to a read error. V and J are TRBV18 and TRBJ2-3, with 7 bases aligning to TRBD1. The CDR3 is 16 amino acids. The germline CDR1 and CDR2 sequences are KGHSH and LQKENI. The CDR3 protein is CANSSTFSTGIDTQYF. The CDR3 DNA sequence: TGTGCCAACTCATCTACCTTTTCGACAGGGATAGATACGCAGTATTTT.

This clonotype has ten or more counts. This sequence joins TRBV29-1 and TRBJ2-3, with D tentatively TRBD2 (5 bases). Germline V CDR1 and CDR2: SQVTM, ANQGSEA. The V gene lost 4 bases and the J gene lost 0 bases, with 11 bases spanning the gap. The CDR3 has 14 residues. CDR3 in amino acids: CSVVWRASTDTQYF. CDR3 coding DNA: TGCAGCGTTGTCTGGCGGGCTAGCACAGATACGCAGTATTTT.